This note documents a single T cell receptor (beta chain) sequence. Its antigen is unknown. TCRdb analysed the reads with MiXCR anew, one entry per CDR3 protein. The sample records 680,000 or so distinct CDR3 sequences, under 40% being singletons. This record belongs to a study of T cell repertoires in cytomegalovirus infection. Study as a whole: Public TCR beta signatures provided an indication of both CMV infection and a matching HLA type. General study results and limits: Ex vivo, HLA-C-restricted CMV-specific TCR beta clonotypes prevailed over the rest of the response. Identification of carriers of CMV plus the relevant HLA was achieved through cumulative public TCR beta family frequency.

This CDR3 comprises 16 residues. Per germline, CDR1 SGHTA and CDR2 FQGNSA. Deletions cut 0 bases from V and 6 bases from J, with 15 bases between. The sequence came from a human donor in good health (CMV status not recorded). Some clones in this sample may be carry-over from other donors' samples. The J gene is TRBJ1-5, the V gene TRBV7-2; D remains ambiguous. The sample consisted of PBMCs. The CDR3 spells CASSLALGRGGQPQHF. In DNA, the CDR3 is TGTGCCAGCAGCTTAGCCCTTGGTCGGGGTGGTCAGCCCCAGCATTTT. The full variable domain, with the rest looked up from reference TRBV7-2 and TRBJ1-5, is GAGVSQSPSNKVTEKGKDVELRCDPISGHTALYWYRQSLGQGLEFLIYFQGNSAPDKSGLPSDRFSAERTGGSVSTLTIQRTQQEDSAVYLCASSLALGRGGQPQHFGDGTRLSIL.